A single T cell receptor beta chain is shown here with its context. Antigen: not known. The data were taken from a study of CD8+CD57+ T cells in acquired aplastic anemia. Patients chosen for sequencing had shown CD8+CD57+ cell expansion by flow cytometry. CDR3 size: 15 residues. The germline gives CDR1 SNHLY, CDR2 FYNNEI. V shed 8 bases and J shed 0 bases, with 13 bases lying between them. The study, taken as a whole, reports: There were 25 to 35 CD8+ CDR3 sequences that occurred in both patients and controls. Between patients and controls, CD8+ Simpson's diversity did not vary significantly.

Profiles of TCR beta VDJ and CDR3 were generated from a genomic DNA template. TCRdb reprocessed the reads with MiXCR, giving one entry per CDR3 protein. Of some 180,000 distinct CDR3 sequences listed, around 63% are singletons. The TCR sequence derives from a human donor with aplastic anemia. The chain has TRBV2 and TRBJ2-2; the D gene could be TRBD1 or TRBD2 (5 bases each). Sequenced material: sorted CD4+, CD8+, or CD8+CD57+ T cells (not recorded which) from PBMCs. This CDR3 reads CASRPGTANTGELFF. The CDR3, as DNA: TGTGCCAGCCGCCCCGGGACCGCGAACACCGGGGAGCTGTTTTTT.